This T cell receptor beta chain came from a study of blood T cell repertoires in COVID-19. The overall study: The study drew acute and convalescent COVID-19 samples from the United States, Italy and Spain. T cells, B-cell-depleted T cells, or PBMCs supplied cDNA or gDNA.

In the original analysis: Quantification of nucleated cells was approximated via reference gene primer amplification. Sequenced by immunoSEQ multiplex PCR; TCRdb stores in-frame clones only, minus some. V and J calls and clone size follow that table, whereas D and trimming were derived from the DNA. This table has 210,000 or so clones, about 83% appearing once. V gave up 0 bases and J gave up 3 bases; unmatched junction bases: 6. Germline values: CDR1 SGHNT, CDR2 YYREEE (reference sequence). This CDR3 has 15 amino acids. The sequence was collected from a woman in her twenties or thirties with COVID-19, enrolled during active disease. This chain joins TRBV5-4 and TRBJ2-7, with 7 bases that match TRBD1. The sequenced sample was peripheral blood. CDR3 sequence (DNA): TGTGCCAGCAGCTTGGGAAGACAGGGAAACTACGAGCAGTACTTC. Protein: CASSLGRQGNYEQYF.